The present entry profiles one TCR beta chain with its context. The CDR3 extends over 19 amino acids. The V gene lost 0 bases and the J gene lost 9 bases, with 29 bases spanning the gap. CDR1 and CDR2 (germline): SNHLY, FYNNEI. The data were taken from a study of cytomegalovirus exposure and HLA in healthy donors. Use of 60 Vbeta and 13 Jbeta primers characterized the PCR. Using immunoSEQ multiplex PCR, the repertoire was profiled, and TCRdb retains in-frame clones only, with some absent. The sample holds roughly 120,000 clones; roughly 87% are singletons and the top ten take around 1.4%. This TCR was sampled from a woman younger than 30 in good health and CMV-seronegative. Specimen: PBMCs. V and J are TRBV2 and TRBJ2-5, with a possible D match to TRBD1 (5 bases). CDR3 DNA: TGTGCCAGCAGTGAAGCGCTTCATGTAGGAAGTGCCCTCAAAGGGGCCCAGTACTTC. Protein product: CASSEALHVGSALKGAQYF. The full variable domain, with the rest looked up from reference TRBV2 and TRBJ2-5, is EPEVTQTPSHQVTQMGQEVILRCVPISNHLYFYWYRQILGQKVEFLVSFYNNEISEKSEIFDDQFSVERPDGSNFTLKIRSTKLEDSAMYFCASSEALHVGSALKGAQYFGPGTRLLVL.